This record covers a single TCR beta chain. What it binds is not known. The donors (healthy individuals) were bone marrow donors. This entry is derived from a study of cytomegalovirus exposure and HLA in healthy donors. Overall study results and limits: Testing in vitro showed three CMV-associated chains specific for CMV antigens. An analysis done earlier found most TCR beta V segments productive about 87% or about 30% of the time.

Researchers ran the PCR with 60 Vbeta and 13 Jbeta primers. Produced via immunoSEQ multiplex PCR; TCRdb's table is partial and in-frame only. The profile shows roughly 100,000 clones, around 57% of them singletons. The CDR3 covers 15 residues. With V trimmed by 3 bases and J by 3 bases, 6 bases remained unmatched. Germline V gives CDR1 MNHEY, CDR2 SMNVEV (reference sequence). The receptor comes from a human donor in good health. Specimen: PBMCs. This chain joins TRBV27 and TRBJ2-3; 7 positions agree with TRBD2. The CDR3 DNA follows: TGTGCCAGCAGTTTTGGGGGAGGGATGACAGATACGCAGTATTTT. Encoded protein: CASSFGGGMTDTQYF.